Listed below are T cell receptor beta chains from one sample, sequenced in a study of T-cell reconstitution after alpha-beta-depleted transplantation in children. A single record per CDR3 protein comes from TCRdb applying MiXCR to the PCR reads. The sample has 100,000 or so distinct CDR3 sequences; less than 6% are singletons. Sequenced here: PBMCs, mostly from graft donor cells, sampled 60 days after TCRalphabeta/CD19-depleted stem cell transplant. These receptors were collected from a female patient aged 2 to 10 who had a stem cell transplant for Fanconi anemia, so the T cells may come from the graft donor. The CDR3 runs from the conserved cysteine through the conserved F or W. The order of the fields is J gene, clone size, D gene, V gene, CDR3 DNA, CDR3 protein. A D gene is named only where the DNA matches it firmly. Clone size, where shown, is once, few, many, or a class for clones that have expanded.

j_call: TRBJ2-7
clone_size: NA
d_call: TRBD2
v_call: TRBV27
cdr3_nt: TGTGCCAGCAGTTTAGCGGGGGGGACGTTTCATTACGAGCAGTACTTC
cdr3_aa: CASSLAGGTFHYEQYF

j_call: TRBJ2-7
clone_size: NA
d_call: NA
v_call: TRBV7-2
cdr3_nt: TGTGCCAGCAGCTTAATAGCGCCCCTCTACGAGCAGTACTTC
cdr3_aa: CASSLIAPLYEQYF

j_call: TRBJ2-5
clone_size: many
d_call: NA
v_call: TRBV3-1
cdr3_nt: TGTGCCAGCAGCCAACGGGTGACAGATCAGACCCAGTACTTC
cdr3_aa: CASSQRVTDQTQYF

j_call: TRBJ2-1
clone_size: many
d_call: NA
v_call: TRBV5-1
cdr3_nt: TGCGCCAGCAGTTCCCGCTCCTACAATGAGCAGTTCTTC
cdr3_aa: CASSSRSYNEQFF

j_call: TRBJ1-5
clone_size: NA
d_call: TRBD1
v_call: TRBV12-3/TRBV12-4
cdr3_nt: TGTGCCAGCAGTTTCTTAGGTTTGACAGGGGACAATAGCAATCAGCCCCAGCATTTT
cdr3_aa: CASSFLGLTGDNSNQPQHF

j_call: TRBJ2-5
clone_size: many
d_call: NA
v_call: TRBV20-1
cdr3_nt: TGCAGTGCTAGAGATTTTACTGGGGTGGAGACCCAGTACTTC
cdr3_aa: CSARDFTGVETQYF

j_call: TRBJ2-5
clone_size: few
d_call: TRBD1
v_call: TRBV12-3/TRBV12-4
cdr3_nt: TGTGCCAGCAGTTTACGGTCAGGGGGTGGGGAGACCCAGTACTTC
cdr3_aa: CASSLRSGGGETQYF

j_call: TRBJ2-6
clone_size: many
d_call: TRBD2
v_call: TRBV6-1
cdr3_nt: TGTGCCAGCAGTCGACTAGCGGGGGCTGGGGCCAACGTCCTGACTTTC
cdr3_aa: CASSRLAGAGANVLTF

j_call: TRBJ1-2
clone_size: NA
d_call: NA
v_call: TRBV5-1
cdr3_nt: TGCGCCAGCAGCTTGGTAGGGGATAGCTATGGCTACACCTTC
cdr3_aa: CASSLVGDSYGYTF

j_call: TRBJ2-3
clone_size: few
d_call: NA
v_call: TRBV10-1
cdr3_nt: TGCGCCAGCAGTGACGGGGGACGAGGCACAGATACGCAGTATTTT
cdr3_aa: CASSDGGRGTDTQYF

j_call: TRBJ1-5
clone_size: few
d_call: TRBD1
v_call: TRBV29-1
cdr3_nt: TGCAGCGTCCTGACAGGGTTCAATCAGCCCCAGCATTTT
cdr3_aa: CSVLTGFNQPQHF

j_call: TRBJ1-2
clone_size: once
d_call: NA
v_call: TRBV5-1
cdr3_nt: TGCGCCAGCAGCTACCAGACCGGGGAATCTGACAGGAACTATGGCTACACCTTC
cdr3_aa: CASSYQTGESDRNYGYTF

j_call: TRBJ2-7
clone_size: few
d_call: TRBD2
v_call: TRBV28
cdr3_nt: TGTGCCTGCGCTAGCGGGAGGGCTACGGAGCAGTACTTC
cdr3_aa: CACASGRATEQYF

j_call: TRBJ1-1
clone_size: NA
d_call: NA
v_call: TRBV7-9
cdr3_nt: TGTGCCAGCAGCCCTACCTTCCCGCAGATTGAAGCTTTCTTT
cdr3_aa: CASSPTFPQIEAFF

j_call: TRBJ1-1
clone_size: many
d_call: TRBD1
v_call: TRBV6-5
cdr3_nt: TGTGCCAGCAGTACGACAGGGTACACTGAAGCTTTCTTT
cdr3_aa: CASSTTGYTEAFF

j_call: TRBJ1-5
clone_size: NA
d_call: TRBD1
v_call: TRBV5-6
cdr3_nt: TGTGCCAGCAGCCCGGGACAGGGCAATCAGCCCCAGCATTTT
cdr3_aa: CASSPGQGNQPQHF

j_call: TRBJ2-3
clone_size: many
d_call: NA
v_call: TRBV6-2/TRBV6-3
cdr3_nt: TGTGCCACCCGGACGGAGGCCACAGATACGCAGTATTTT
cdr3_aa: CATRTEATDTQYF

j_call: TRBJ2-7
clone_size: many
d_call: NA
v_call: TRBV7-2
cdr3_nt: TGTGCCAGCAGCTTAGTAGATACCTACGAGCAGTACTTC
cdr3_aa: CASSLVDTYEQYF

j_call: TRBJ1-2
clone_size: few
d_call: TRBD1
v_call: TRBV20-1
cdr3_nt: TGCAGTGCTAGAGATGGGACAGGGCGTCTCTATGGCTACACCTTC
cdr3_aa: CSARDGTGRLYGYTF

j_call: TRBJ2-1
clone_size: many
d_call: NA
v_call: TRBV7-2
cdr3_nt: TGTGCCAGCAGCTACCTTGGCTCCTACAATGAGCAGTTCTTC
cdr3_aa: CASSYLGSYNEQFF

j_call: TRBJ2-1
clone_size: many
d_call: TRBD2
v_call: TRBV24-1
cdr3_nt: TGTGCCACCATGGGACTAGCGGGACCCAATGAGCAGTTCTTC
cdr3_aa: CATMGLAGPNEQFF

j_call: TRBJ2-5
clone_size: few
d_call: NA
v_call: TRBV7-3
cdr3_nt: TGTGCCAGCAGCTTAAGGGGGATCGGTGAGACCCAGTACTTC
cdr3_aa: CASSLRGIGETQYF

j_call: TRBJ2-2
clone_size: NA
d_call: NA
v_call: TRBV4-2
cdr3_nt: TGTGCCAGCACCATAACCGGGGAGCTGTTTTTT
cdr3_aa: CASTITGELFF

j_call: TRBJ2-2
clone_size: NA
d_call: TRBD1
v_call: TRBV12-3/TRBV12-4
cdr3_nt: TGTGCCAGCAGTACAGGGGATGACACCGGGGAGCTGTTTTTT
cdr3_aa: CASSTGDDTGELFF

j_call: TRBJ2-4
clone_size: many
d_call: TRBD1
v_call: TRBV6-2/TRBV6-3
cdr3_nt: TGTGCCAGCAGTTTCGGGACAGGGACGGACATTCAGTACTTC
cdr3_aa: CASSFGTGTDIQYF

j_call: TRBJ2-1
clone_size: many
d_call: TRBD2
v_call: TRBV29-1
cdr3_nt: TGCAGCGTTGAAGTCTCTGGGACTAGCGGGAGCAATGAGCAGTTCTTC
cdr3_aa: CSVEVSGTSGSNEQFF

j_call: TRBJ2-1
clone_size: many
d_call: TRBD2
v_call: TRBV14
cdr3_nt: TGTGCCAGCAGCCAACTCGCGGGAGGCCACTTAATCTCTACCCATCCGGAGTTCTTC
cdr3_aa: CASSQLAGGHLISTHPEFF

j_call: TRBJ2-4
clone_size: many
d_call: NA
v_call: TRBV27
cdr3_nt: TGTGCCAGCAGTCCAGGGACCTCTGGGAACATTCAGTACTTC
cdr3_aa: CASSPGTSGNIQYF

j_call: TRBJ2-3
clone_size: many
d_call: TRBD2
v_call: TRBV29-1
cdr3_nt: TGCAGCGTTGCGTGGACTAGCGGGAGTAGGACAGATACGCAGTATTTT
cdr3_aa: CSVAWTSGSRTDTQYF

j_call: TRBJ2-2
clone_size: many
d_call: TRBD1
v_call: TRBV4-1
cdr3_nt: TGCGCCAGCAGCCTGAATTCACAGGGGGCCGGGGAGCTGTTTTTT
cdr3_aa: CASSLNSQGAGELFF

j_call: TRBJ2-1
clone_size: few
d_call: NA
v_call: TRBV3-1
cdr3_nt: TGTGCCAGCAGCCAAGGGGCCCGCTACAATGAGCAGTTCTTC
cdr3_aa: CASSQGARYNEQFF

j_call: TRBJ2-4
clone_size: many
d_call: NA
v_call: TRBV2
cdr3_nt: TGTGCCAGCCGGGGAGCCAAAAACATTCAGTACTTC
cdr3_aa: CASRGAKNIQYF

j_call: TRBJ2-5
clone_size: NA
d_call: NA
v_call: TRBV24-1
cdr3_nt: TGTGCCACCAGGGCGGGCCAAGAGACCCAGTACTTC
cdr3_aa: CATRAGQETQYF

j_call: TRBJ1-5
clone_size: NA
d_call: TRBD1
v_call: TRBV7-8
cdr3_nt: TGTGCCAGCAGCTCAGACCGAAGCCGGGACAGAGGCCAGCCCCAGCATTTT
cdr3_aa: CASSSDRSRDRGQPQHF

j_call: TRBJ2-1
clone_size: NA
d_call: TRBD2
v_call: TRBV7-3
cdr3_nt: TGTGCCAGCAGCTTCCTAGCGGGGGTCTACAATGAGCAGTTCTTC
cdr3_aa: CASSFLAGVYNEQFF

j_call: TRBJ2-3
clone_size: many
d_call: NA
v_call: TRBV20-1
cdr3_nt: TGCAGTGCTAGAGCGTCCGGGGGATGGGTTAGCACAGATACGCAGTATTTT
cdr3_aa: CSARASGGWVSTDTQYF

j_call: TRBJ1-2
clone_size: NA
d_call: TRBD1
v_call: TRBV28
cdr3_nt: TGTGCCAGCAGTCTCCTGACAGGGAGGTTATATGGCTACACCTTC
cdr3_aa: CASSLLTGRLYGYTF

j_call: TRBJ2-1
clone_size: many
d_call: NA
v_call: TRBV11-1
cdr3_nt: TGTGCCAGCAGCTTATACGTTAGGGGAGCTCTATACAATGAGCAGTTCTTC
cdr3_aa: CASSLYVRGALYNEQFF

j_call: TRBJ2-5
clone_size: many
d_call: TRBD1
v_call: TRBV7-3
cdr3_nt: TGTGCCAGCAGCTATACCGGGACAGGTGGAGAGACCCAGTACTTC
cdr3_aa: CASSYTGTGGETQYF

j_call: TRBJ1-2
clone_size: many
d_call: TRBD1
v_call: TRBV28
cdr3_nt: TGTGCCAGCAGTTCCGTCCTCCTAGGAGGAGGGGGCGGCTATGGCTACACCTTC
cdr3_aa: CASSSVLLGGGGGYGYTF

j_call: TRBJ2-3
clone_size: many
d_call: NA
v_call: TRBV11-2
cdr3_nt: TGTGCCAGCAGCTTAGCTATACCGGGACTGGATACGCAGTATTTT
cdr3_aa: CASSLAIPGLDTQYF

j_call: TRBJ1-1
clone_size: NA
d_call: TRBD1
v_call: TRBV29-1
cdr3_nt: TGCAGCGTTCGACAGGGGACGACCACTGAAGCTTTCTTT
cdr3_aa: CSVRQGTTTEAFF

j_call: TRBJ2-5
clone_size: few
d_call: NA
v_call: TRBV29-1
cdr3_nt: TGCAGCGTTGAAGTAGGGGAGGAGACCCAGTACTTC
cdr3_aa: CSVEVGEETQYF

j_call: TRBJ2-1
clone_size: many
d_call: TRBD2
v_call: TRBV14
cdr3_nt: TGTGCCAGCAGCTACGGGACGGAGGGAGGGTACAATGAGCAGTTCTTC
cdr3_aa: CASSYGTEGGYNEQFF

j_call: TRBJ2-1
clone_size: many
d_call: NA
v_call: TRBV29-1
cdr3_nt: TGCAGCGTTAGGGGGGCACAGAGGGGGTACAATGAGCAGTTCTTC
cdr3_aa: CSVRGAQRGYNEQFF